This T cell receptor beta chain stems from a study of blood T cell repertoires in COVID-19 (dated by TCRdb to about 2020). Regarding the research as a whole: Samples covering the acute and convalescent phases of COVID-19 were provided by collaborators in the United States, Italy and Spain. Where HLA class I and class II types were available, the types were taken from metadata supplied by the sample provider, not from assay-based typing. A de-identified subject ID, COVID-19 status, age in years and sex were almost always included in the sample metadata. The repertoires were made available in a free public database intended to serve as a resource for research on the immune response to SARS-CoV-2. The prospective study material was composed of cDNA or gDNA derived from T cells, B-cell-depleted T cells, or PBMCs. The dataset comprised deeply sampled blood TCRbeta repertoires from subjects exposed to, actively infected with, or recovered from COVID-19. The samples were drawn from two sources: the first 160 participants of the ongoing ImmuneRACE study, and fewer than 1,500 subjects contributed by 6 global collaborators.

Between the V and J ends, shortened by 6 bases and 2 bases respectively, the junction contains 16 bases. CDR3 length: 15 amino acids, cysteine to phenylalanine. Just the 45-base CDR3 DNA is kept, in frame starting at base 1. In the germline V gene, CDR1 corresponds to MNHEY and CDR2 to SVGAGI. What the research found in general, with its limitations: The amount of clinical and demographic metadata varied by source and participant and was provided uncurated.

With respect to this clone: Its target antigen remains unknown. Within one base of it there is no much larger clone, and no base qualities were kept.

The immunoSEQ Assay, a bias-controlled multiplex PCR, was used to amplify TCRbeta CDR3 regions from genomic DNA. Per the source publication's procedure: The number of nucleated cells in each sample was estimated from the amplification of reference gene primers within the assay. To quantify the absolute abundance of each unique TCRbeta CDR3 rearrangement, sequence reads were collapsed and filtered. For each sample, productive Simpson clonality was calculated as the square root of Simpson's diversity index over productive rearrangements. TCRdb retrieved this table from immuneACCESS and kept in-frame rearrangements only. Not all clones are present; in checked studies, unresolved V genes account for under half, and no reason is known for the remainder. V and J calls and clone size are copied from that table; D and trimming were computed from the DNA. The sample profile shows some 180,000 clones; under 90% of them were found once. Clones ranked in the top ten supply roughly 2% of the sample.

The collaborating institutions used their own protocols to collect whole blood in K2EDTA tubes. For TCRbeta analysis, collaborators shipped samples as frozen whole blood, isolated PBMCs, or DNA extracted from either of those sample types. Sample: peripheral blood. This receptor was obtained from a woman at least 80 years old with acute or convalescent COVID-19. The rearrangement joined TRBV6-5 to TRBJ1-1; the D gene is perhaps TRBD1, on 5 matching bases. The DNA sequence follows: TGTGCCAGCAGCCGCGACAGTTTCGGAAACACTGAAGCTTTCTTT. The translation is CASSRDSFGNTEAFF.